Following are 11 T cell receptor beta chains from one sample sequenced in a study of T-cell reconstitution after alpha-beta-depleted transplantation in children. Unique molecular identifiers tagged the TCRbeta library. MiXCR, applied by TCRdb to the PCR reads, yields one record per CDR3 protein. The sample lists approximately 85,000 distinct CDR3 sequences, roughly 15% occurring once. This material consisted of PBMCs, mostly from graft donor cells, taken 180 days after TCRalphabeta/CD19-depleted stem cell transplant. Receptors originate from a male patient between 2 and 9 years old who had a stem cell transplant for acute lymphoblastic leukemia, so the T cells may come from the graft donor.

Comment on this clonotype: An end of the junction differs from the germline gene, which may be a read error. The rearrangement uses TRBV20-1 and TRBJ2-4; D call uncertain. The germline V gene has CDR1 DFQATT and CDR2 SNEGSKA (reference sequence). The CDR3 runs 15 residues. CDR3 amino acids: CSARDIGLAKSIQYF. CDR3 nucleotides: TGCAGTGCTAGAGACATAGGGTTGGCCAAAAGCATTCAGTACTTC.

The chain carries TRBV5-1 and TRBJ2-3, with D unresolved. V was clipped by 2 bases and J by 5 bases, with 6 bases between them. This CDR3 comprises 12 residues. Germline V gene data show CDR1 as SGHRS and CDR2 as YFSETQ. The CDR3 here is CASSFQGDTQYF. In nucleotides, the CDR3 is TGCGCCAGCAGCTTCCAAGGAGATACGCAGTATTTT.

DNA of the CDR3: TGTGCCAGCAGCTTTGGATGGGGCAGGGGCCGCTCCTACGAGCAGTACTTC. The encoded protein is CASSFGWGRGRSYEQYF. The rearrangement uses TRBV5-6 and TRBJ2-7; tentative D call: TRBD1 (6 bases). V lost 2 bases to trimming and J lost 0 bases, with 18 bases between them. The length of the CDR3 is 17 residues. Germline lookup yields CDR1 SGHDT and CDR2 YYEEEE.

This clonotype has more than one count but fewer than ten. The genes are TRBV21-1 and TRBJ1-5; TRBD1, as called in the table, went unchecked against the DNA. TRBV21-1 is flagged as a pseudogene. CDR3 length equals 15 residues. The CDR3 coding sequence is TGTGCCAGCAGCAAATGTGGCAGGGGAGGACAGCCCCAGCATTTT. This sequence encodes CASSKCGRGGQPQHF.

This chain joins TRBV18 and TRBJ2-7; 7 bases are shared with TRBD1. The CDR3 loop spans 14 amino acids. Per germline, CDR1 KGHSH and CDR2 LQKENI. V lost 3 bases to trimming and J lost 0 bases; unmatched junction nucleotides: 2. This chain's CDR3 is CASSPGTDSYEQYF. The CDR3 DNA reads as TGTGCCAGCTCACCCGGGACAGACTCCTACGAGCAGTACTTC.

This clonotype was counted ten times or more. The CDR3 sequence is CASSQEKASGTDTQYF. The CDR3 DNA sequence: TGTGCCAGCAGCCAAGAGAAGGCTAGCGGCACAGATACGCAGTATTTT. J is TRBJ2-3 and V is TRBV4-2; perhaps TRBD2 as D (6 bases). V lost 0 bases and J 1 base, leaving 11 bases between the germline ends. Germline lookup yields CDR1 LGHNA and CDR2 YNFKEQ. The CDR3 sequence is 16 residues long.

There are a few counts of this clonotype. The chain couples TRBV7-9 to TRBJ2-7, with TRBD1 matching over 9 bases. CDR3 size: 15 residues. V lost 4 bases to trimming and J lost 3 bases; unmatched junction nucleotides: 7. Germline V gene data show CDR1 as SEHNR and CDR2 as FQNEAQ (reference sequence). CDR3 sequence (DNA): TGTGCCAGCAGCTCCTTGGGACAGGGATTCTACGAGCAGTACTTC. It yields the protein CASSSLGQGFYEQYF.

The V gene is TRBV4-1, the J gene TRBJ2-7; 7 bases agree with TRBD2. V shed 5 bases and J 4 bases; nucleotides not matched to a gene: 5. The CDR3 is 13 residues long. The V gene's germline CDR1 is MGHRA and CDR2 YSYEKL. The DNA of the CDR3 is TGCGCCAGCAGCTACGGACTAGAGTACGAGCAGTACTTC. Translating gives CASSYGLEYEQYF.

CDR3 nucleotide sequence: TGTGCCAGCAGGTTTAGGGGGGGGAGCTCCTACAATGAGCAGTTCTTC. Encoded protein: CASRFRGGSSYNEQFF. The chain combines TRBV5-8 with TRBJ2-1; D possibly corresponds to TRBD2 (7 bases). Germline CDR1 reads SGHTS; CDR2 reads YDEGEE. Trimming took off 5 bases at V and 0 bases at J, with 15 bases between the two ends. The CDR3 has 16 amino acids. Using reference TRBV5-8 and TRBJ2-1 for the parts outside the CDR3, the full variable domain is EAGVTQSPTHLIKTRGQQATLRCSPISGHTSVYWYQQALGLGLQFLLWYDEGEERNRGNFPPRFSGRQFPNYSSELNVNALELEDSALYLCASRFRGGSSYNEQFFGPGTRLTVL.

This clonotype was seen only a few times. The chain is built from TRBV5-1 and TRBJ1-5; perhaps TRBD1 as D (6 bases). V shed 0 bases and J shed 5 bases, with 9 bases lying between them. The CDR3 loop spans 14 amino acids. Germline CDR1 and CDR2: SGHRS and YFSETQ. CDR3 sequence reads: CASSLEGGDQPQHF. The CDR3 nucleotides are TGCGCCAGCAGCTTGGAGGGGGGCGATCAGCCCCAGCATTTT.

This clonotype was picked up a small number of times. The chain has TRBV7-4 and TRBJ1-2; 9 bases are a match to TRBD1. Germline loops: CDR1 SGHVT, CDR2 SQSDAQ. The CDR3 totals 17 residues. V was pared by 1 base and J by 0 bases, with 6 bases of the junction left unmatched. CDR3 in DNA: TGTGCCAGCAGCTTAGGCCCGACAGGGGGTACTAACTATGGCTACACCTTC. This codes for CASSLGPTGGTNYGYTF.